A single sample gave rise to the 8 T cell receptor beta chains below, sequenced in a study of cytomegalovirus exposure and HLA in healthy donors. Clones were read by immunoSEQ multiplex PCR, and TCRdb kept only the in-frame ones, dropping some. This sample has 120,000 to 150,000 clones, with approximately 86% found just once. Sequencing was carried out using PBMCs. These receptors came from a man aged 18 to 30 in good health and CMV-seropositive.

Here the CDR3 DNA reads TGTGCCAGTGGATTTCCGGAGGCGGGCAGCTACTATGGCTACACCTTC. This sequence encodes CASGFPEAGSYYGYTF. The chain recombines TRBV19 with TRBJ1-2; D unresolved. The germline CDR1 and CDR2 sequences are LNHDA and SQIVND (reference sequence). Trimming left V 8 bases short and J 3 bases short, with 22 bases between. The CDR3 is made up of 16 amino acids.

This clone occurred a few times. The chain joins TRBV6-5 to TRBJ1-5, with D possibly TRBD1 on 5 matching bases. This CDR3 contains 15 residues. V lost 0 bases and J lost 6, with 12 bases in between. Germline CDR1 and CDR2: MNHEY and SVGAGI. CDR3 amino acids: CASSYSAGQGQPQHF. CDR3 bases: TGTGCCAGCAGTTACTCCGCAGGGCAAGGTCAGCCCCAGCATTTT.

This clone was recorded once. V usage is TRBV9 and J usage is TRBJ1-2; D not certain. V was pared by 0 bases and J by 1 base, with 4 bases between. The CDR3 extends over 13 amino acids. Germline values: CDR1 SGDLS, CDR2 YYNGEE. The CDR3 region is CASSVDSNYGYTF. CDR3 DNA: TGTGCCAGCAGCGTAGATAGTAACTATGGCTACACCTTC.

This clone was seen only once. The chain joins TRBV2 to TRBJ2-3, with D perhaps TRBD2 (5 bases). The V and J ends lost 6 bases and 5 bases respectively, with 12 bases between them. Per the germline V gene, CDR1 is SNHLY and CDR2 is FYNNEI. This CDR3 is 13 amino acids long. The CDR3 here is CASSVGRGDTQYF. The CDR3 DNA is TGTGCCAGCAGCGTCGGTCGGGGAGATACGCAGTATTTT.

The V gene is TRBV19, the J gene TRBJ1-1; no firm D call. V was pared by 7 bases and J by 4 bases, with 19 bases between. The CDR3 extends over 15 amino acids. CDR1 and CDR2 (germline): LNHDA, SQIVND (reference sequence). The CDR3 loop is CASKPPDYSSTEAFF. CDR3 sequence (DNA): TGTGCCAGTAAGCCCCCCGACTACTCTAGCACTGAAGCTTTCTTT.

This chain joins TRBV2 and TRBJ2-7, with TRBD2 as a possible D gene (5 bases). This CDR3 spans 15 amino acids. Germline loops: CDR1 SNHLY, CDR2 FYNNEI. Between the trimmed V and J ends, which lost 10 bases and 3 bases, there was a span of 22 bases. The CDR3 bases are TGTGCCACCACAACATTGACGGACTTAGGCTACGAGCAGTACTTC. Protein: CATTTLTDLGYEQYF.

The chain links TRBV28 to TRBJ1-2; D gene uncertain. This CDR3 spans 14 amino acids. Germline loops: CDR1 MDHEN, CDR2 SYDVKM. V was cut by 1 base and J by 4 bases, with 10 bases left in between. The CDR3 region is CASSLSPAVYGYTF. For the CDR3, the DNA is TGTGCCAGCAGTTTATCCCCCGCGGTCTATGGCTACACCTTC.

The V call is TRBV28, the J call TRBJ1-5; D is ambiguous. The germline V gene has CDR1 MDHEN and CDR2 SYDVKM. The CDR3 loop spans 13 amino acids. The V end lost 7 bases, the J end lost 5 bases, and 12 bases lay between the germline ends. The chain's CDR3 is CASKGGPHQPQHF. CDR3 nucleotides: TGTGCCAGCAAGGGAGGGCCCCATCAGCCCCAGCATTTT.